The entry that follows covers one T cell receptor beta chain sequence. Antigen: not known. Patients with alopecia areata provided lesional scalp punch biopsies as well as peripheral blood. This specimen belongs to a study of CD8+ T cells in alopecia areata. Findings and limits, study-wide: More clonal than normal scalp was lesional scalp, particularly alopecia totalis/universalis.

Germline V gene sequence: CDR1 LNHDA, CDR2 SQIVND (reference sequence). V lost 3 bases and J 9 bases, leaving 9 bases between the germline ends. The CDR3 has 12 amino acids. As the sequencing template, cDNA was produced by extracting RNA and reverse transcribing it. The repertoire was sequenced with immunoSEQ multiplex PCR; TCRdb's copy has only in-frame clones and lacks some. The profile shows about 140,000 clones, roughly half of them singletons. This receptor was identified in a human donor with alopecia areata. The material sequenced was CD4+ T cells sorted from blood, taken at week 0. The J gene is TRBJ2-1, the V gene TRBV19, with D hard to call. The CDR3 DNA reads as TGTGCCAGTAGTATTAGCCGTGTTGAGCAGTTCTTC. This gives the protein CASSISRVEQFF.